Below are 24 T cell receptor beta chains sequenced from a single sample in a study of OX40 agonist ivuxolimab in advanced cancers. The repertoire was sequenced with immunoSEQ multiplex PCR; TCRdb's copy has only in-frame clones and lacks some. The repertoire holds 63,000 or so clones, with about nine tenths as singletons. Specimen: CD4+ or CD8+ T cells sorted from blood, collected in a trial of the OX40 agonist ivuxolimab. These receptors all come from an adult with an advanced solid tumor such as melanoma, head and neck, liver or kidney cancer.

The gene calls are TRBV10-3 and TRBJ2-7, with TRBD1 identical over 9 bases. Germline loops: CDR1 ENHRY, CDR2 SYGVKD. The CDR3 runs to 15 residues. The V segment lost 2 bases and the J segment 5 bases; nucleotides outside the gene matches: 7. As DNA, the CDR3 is TGTGCCATCAGTGAGACTGCCGGGACAGGGAACGAGCAGTACGTC. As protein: CAISETAGTGNEQYV.

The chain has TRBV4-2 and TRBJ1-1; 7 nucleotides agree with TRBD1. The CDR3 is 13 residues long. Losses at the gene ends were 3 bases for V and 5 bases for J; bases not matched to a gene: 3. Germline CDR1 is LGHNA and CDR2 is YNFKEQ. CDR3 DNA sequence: TGTGCCAGCAGCCAGGGACAGTTAACTGAAGCTTTCTTT. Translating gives CASSQGQLTEAFF.

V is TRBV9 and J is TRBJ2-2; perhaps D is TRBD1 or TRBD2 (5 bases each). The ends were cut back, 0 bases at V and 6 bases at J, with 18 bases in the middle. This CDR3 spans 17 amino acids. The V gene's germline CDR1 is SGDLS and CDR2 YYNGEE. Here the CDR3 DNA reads TGTGCCAGCAGCGTAGACTCTTTTCAGGGTAGCGCCGGGGAGCTGTTTTTT. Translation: CASSVDSFQGSAGELFF.

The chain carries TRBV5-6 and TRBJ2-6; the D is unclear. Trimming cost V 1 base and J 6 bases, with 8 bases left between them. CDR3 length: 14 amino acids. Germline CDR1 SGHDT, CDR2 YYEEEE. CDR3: CASSLWFQANVLTF. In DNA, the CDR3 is TGTGCCAGCAGCTTGTGGTTCCAGGCCAACGTCCTGACTTTC.

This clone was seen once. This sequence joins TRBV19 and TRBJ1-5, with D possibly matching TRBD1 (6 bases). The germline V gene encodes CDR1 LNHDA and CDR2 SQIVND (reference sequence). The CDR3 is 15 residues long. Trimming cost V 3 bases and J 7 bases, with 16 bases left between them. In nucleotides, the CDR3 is TGTGCCAGTAGTATTTGGGGGCAGGGTGGACAGCCCCAGCATTTT. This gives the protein CASSIWGQGGQPQHF.

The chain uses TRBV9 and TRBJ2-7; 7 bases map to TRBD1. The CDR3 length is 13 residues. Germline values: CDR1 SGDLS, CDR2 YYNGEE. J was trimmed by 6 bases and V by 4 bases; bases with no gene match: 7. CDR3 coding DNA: TGTGCCAGCAGCCCCAGCCCAGGGGGCGAGCAGTACGTC. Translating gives CASSPSPGGEQYV.

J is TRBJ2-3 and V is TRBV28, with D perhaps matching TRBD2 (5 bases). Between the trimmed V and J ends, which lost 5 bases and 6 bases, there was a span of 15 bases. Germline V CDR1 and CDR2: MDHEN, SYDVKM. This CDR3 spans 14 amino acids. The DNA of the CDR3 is TGTGCCAGCAGTCCCGGTACGCGAGGGGATACGCAGTATTTT. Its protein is CASSPGTRGDTQYF.

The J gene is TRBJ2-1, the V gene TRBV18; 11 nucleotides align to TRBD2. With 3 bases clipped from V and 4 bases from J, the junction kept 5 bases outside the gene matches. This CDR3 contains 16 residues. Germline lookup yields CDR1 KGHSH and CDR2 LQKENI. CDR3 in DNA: TGTGCCAGCTCACCTCGGACTAGCGGGCTGTACAATGAGCAGTTCTTC. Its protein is CASSPRTSGLYNEQFF.

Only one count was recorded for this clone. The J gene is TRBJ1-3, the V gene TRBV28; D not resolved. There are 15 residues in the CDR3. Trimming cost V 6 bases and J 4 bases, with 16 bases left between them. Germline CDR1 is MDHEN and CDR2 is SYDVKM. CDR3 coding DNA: TGTGCCAGCAGACTCCCCGGGCCGCTAGGAAACACCATATATTTT. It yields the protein CASRLPGPLGNTIYF.

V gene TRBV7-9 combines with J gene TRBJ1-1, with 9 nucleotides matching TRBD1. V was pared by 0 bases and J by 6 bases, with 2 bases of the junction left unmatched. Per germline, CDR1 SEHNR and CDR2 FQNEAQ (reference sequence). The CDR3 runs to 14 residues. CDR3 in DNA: TGTGCCAGCAGCTTAGCGACAGGGGGTGCTGAAGCTTTCTTT. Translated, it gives CASSLATGGAEAFF. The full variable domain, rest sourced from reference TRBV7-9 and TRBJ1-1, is DTGVSQNPRHKITKRGQNVTFRCDPISEHNRLYWYRQTLGQGPEFLTYFQNEAQLEKSRLLSDRFSAERPKGSFSTLEIQRTEQGDSAMYLCASSLATGGAEAFFGQGTRLTVV.

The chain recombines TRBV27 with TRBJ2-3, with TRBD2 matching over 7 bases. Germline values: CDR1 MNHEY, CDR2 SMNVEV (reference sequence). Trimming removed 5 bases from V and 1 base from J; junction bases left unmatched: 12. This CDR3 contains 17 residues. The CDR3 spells CASSPPPRERGTDTQYF. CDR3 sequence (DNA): TGTGCCAGCAGTCCCCCCCCGCGGGAGAGGGGCACAGATACGCAGTATTTT.

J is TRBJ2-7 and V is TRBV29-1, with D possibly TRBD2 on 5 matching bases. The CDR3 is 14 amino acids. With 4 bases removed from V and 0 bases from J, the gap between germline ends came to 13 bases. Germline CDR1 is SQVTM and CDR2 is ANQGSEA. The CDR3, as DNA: TGCAGCGTTGTTGGAGCGGCAATCTCCTACGAGCAGTACTTC. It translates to CSVVGAAISYEQYF.

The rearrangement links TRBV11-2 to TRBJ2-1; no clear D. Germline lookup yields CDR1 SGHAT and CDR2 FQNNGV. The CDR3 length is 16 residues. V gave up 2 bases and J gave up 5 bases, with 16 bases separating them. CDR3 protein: CASSLQVDGLDNEQFF. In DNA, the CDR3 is TGTGCCAGCAGCTTACAGGTGGACGGATTGGACAATGAGCAGTTCTTC.

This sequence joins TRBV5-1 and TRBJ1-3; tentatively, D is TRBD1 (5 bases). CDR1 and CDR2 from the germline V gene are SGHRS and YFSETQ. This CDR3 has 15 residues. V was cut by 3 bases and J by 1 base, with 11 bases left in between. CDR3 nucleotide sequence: TGCGCCAGCAGCTCAGGGATTCGATCTGGAAACACCATATATTTT. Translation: CASSSGIRSGNTIYF. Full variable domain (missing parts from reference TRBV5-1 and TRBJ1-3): KAGVTQTPRYLIKTRGQQVTLSCSPISGHRSVSWYQQTPGQGLQFLFEYFSETQRNKGNFPGRFSGRQFSNSRSEMNVSTLELGDSALYLCASSSGIRSGNTIYFGEGSWLTVV.

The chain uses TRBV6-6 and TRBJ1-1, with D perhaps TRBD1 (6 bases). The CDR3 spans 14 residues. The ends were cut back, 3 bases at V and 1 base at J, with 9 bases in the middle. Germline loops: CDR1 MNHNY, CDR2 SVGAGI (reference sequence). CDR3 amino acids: CASSYPGANTEAFF. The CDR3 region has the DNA TGTGCCAGCAGTTATCCGGGGGCGAACACTGAAGCTTTCTTT.

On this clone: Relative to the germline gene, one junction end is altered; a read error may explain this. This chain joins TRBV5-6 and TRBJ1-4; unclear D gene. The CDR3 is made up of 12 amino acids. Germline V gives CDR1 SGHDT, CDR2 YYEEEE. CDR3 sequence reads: CASSLGLEKLFF. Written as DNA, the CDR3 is TGTGCCAGCAGCTTGGGTCTTGAAAAGCTGTTTTTT. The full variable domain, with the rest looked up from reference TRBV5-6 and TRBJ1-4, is DAGVTQSPTHLIKTRGQQVTLRCSPKSGHDTVSWYQQALGQGPQFIFQYYEEEERQRGNFPDRFSGHQFPNYSSELNVNALLLGDSALYLCASSLGLEKLFFGSGTQLSVL.

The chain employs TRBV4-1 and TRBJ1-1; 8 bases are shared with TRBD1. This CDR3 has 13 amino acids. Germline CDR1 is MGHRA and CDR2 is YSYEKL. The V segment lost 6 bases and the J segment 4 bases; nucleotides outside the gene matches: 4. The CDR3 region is CASRGGTGTEAFF. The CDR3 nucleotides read TGCGCCAGCAGGGGGGGGACAGGCACTGAAGCTTTCTTT.

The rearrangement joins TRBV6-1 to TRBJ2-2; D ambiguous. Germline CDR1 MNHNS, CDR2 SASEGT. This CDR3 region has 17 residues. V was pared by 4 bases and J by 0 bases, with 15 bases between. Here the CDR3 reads CASSVPPGFANTGELFF. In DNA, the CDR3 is TGTGCCAGCAGTGTCCCCCCCGGCTTCGCGAACACCGGGGAGCTGTTTTTT.

The CDR3, as DNA: TGTGCCAGCAGCTTAGTCGGGGGGCGGAGTACGGAGACCCAGTACTTC. This codes for CASSLVGGRSTETQYF. V is TRBV7-8 and J is TRBJ2-5; tentative D call: TRBD2 (7 bases). The germline V gene has CDR1 SGHVS and CDR2 FQNEAQ. The CDR3 totals 16 residues. Trimming stripped 1 base from V and 5 bases from J, with 17 bases between. Full variable domain (rest looked up from reference TRBV7-8 and TRBJ2-5): GAGVSQSPRYKVAKRGQDVALRCDPISGHVSLFWYQQALGQGPEFLTYFQNEAQLDKSGLPSDRFFAERPEGSVSTLKIQRTQQEDSAVYLCASSLVGGRSTETQYFGPGTRLLVL.

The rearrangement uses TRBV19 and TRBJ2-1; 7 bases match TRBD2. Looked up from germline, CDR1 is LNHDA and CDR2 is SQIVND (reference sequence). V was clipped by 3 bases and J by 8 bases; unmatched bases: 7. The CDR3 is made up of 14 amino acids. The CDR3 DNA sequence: TGTGCCAGTAGTATCCACTCGACTAGCCATGAGCAGTTCTTC. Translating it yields CASSIHSTSHEQFF.

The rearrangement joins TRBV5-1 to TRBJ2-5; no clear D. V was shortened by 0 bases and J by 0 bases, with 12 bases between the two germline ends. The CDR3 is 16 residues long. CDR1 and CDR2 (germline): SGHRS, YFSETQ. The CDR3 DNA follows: TGCGCCAGCAGCTTGGCCTTTATAGGTAACCAAGAGACCCAGTACTTC. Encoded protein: CASSLAFIGNQETQYF.

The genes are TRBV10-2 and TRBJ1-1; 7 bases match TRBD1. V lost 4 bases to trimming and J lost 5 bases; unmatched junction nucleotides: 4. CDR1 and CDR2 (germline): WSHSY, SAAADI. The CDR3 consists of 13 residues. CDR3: CASSAAGGTEAFF. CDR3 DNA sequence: TGCGCCAGCAGTGCCGCAGGGGGGACTGAAGCTTTCTTT.

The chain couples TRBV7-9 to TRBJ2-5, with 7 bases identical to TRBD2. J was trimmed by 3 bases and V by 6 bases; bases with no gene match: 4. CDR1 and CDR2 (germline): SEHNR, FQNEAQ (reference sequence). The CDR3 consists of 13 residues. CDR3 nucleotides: TGTGCCAGCAGTTCCCTAGCGGAAGAGACCCAGTACTTC. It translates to CASSSLAEETQYF. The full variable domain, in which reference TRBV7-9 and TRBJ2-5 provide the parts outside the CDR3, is DTGVSQNPRHKITKRGQNVTFRCDPISEHNRLYWYRQTLGQGPEFLTYFQNEAQLEKSRLLSDRFSAERPKGSFSTLEIQRTEQGDSAMYLCASSSLAEETQYFGPGTRLLVL.

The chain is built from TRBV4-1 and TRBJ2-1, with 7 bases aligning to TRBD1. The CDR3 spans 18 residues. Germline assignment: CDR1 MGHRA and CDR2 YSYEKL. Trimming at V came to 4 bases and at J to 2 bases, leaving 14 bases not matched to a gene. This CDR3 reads CASSPGTGTAKTYNEQFF. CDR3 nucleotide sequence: TGCGCCAGCAGCCCAGGTACCGGGACAGCAAAAACCTACAATGAGCAGTTCTTC.